This T cell receptor (beta chain) was obtained from a study of molecular identifiers for immune sequencing clone quantification. Study-wide findings and caveats: In cases of identical TCR molecules sharing a barcode, highly expanded clone sizes could be underestimated.

Worth noting for this clonotype: The antigen remains unidentified.

Listed TCR primers, together with previously described methods, were used for the bulk TCR libraries. TCRdb analysed the PCR reads with MiXCR anew, one entry per CDR3 protein. Of roughly 100,000 distinct CDR3 sequences detected, 30% to 35% appear once; the ten largest clones hold approximately 9.8%. V lost 5 bases and J lost 7, with 12 bases in between. The length of the CDR3 is 12 residues. Germline assignment: CDR1 PRHDT and CDR2 FYEKMQ (reference sequence). The clonotype comes from a human donor in good health. Some libraries in this study had Jurkat cell RNA spiked in. The rearrangement joins TRBV13 to TRBJ2-7; no reliable D call. The specimen sequenced was naive CD8+ T cells from blood, with Jurkat cell RNA spiked in. Regarding subset: FACS-sorted CD8+CD4-CCR7+CD45RA+ naive T cells. The CDR3: CASSKLPREQYF. CDR3 DNA sequence: TGTGCCAGCAGCAAACTCCCCCGAGAGCAGTACTTC.